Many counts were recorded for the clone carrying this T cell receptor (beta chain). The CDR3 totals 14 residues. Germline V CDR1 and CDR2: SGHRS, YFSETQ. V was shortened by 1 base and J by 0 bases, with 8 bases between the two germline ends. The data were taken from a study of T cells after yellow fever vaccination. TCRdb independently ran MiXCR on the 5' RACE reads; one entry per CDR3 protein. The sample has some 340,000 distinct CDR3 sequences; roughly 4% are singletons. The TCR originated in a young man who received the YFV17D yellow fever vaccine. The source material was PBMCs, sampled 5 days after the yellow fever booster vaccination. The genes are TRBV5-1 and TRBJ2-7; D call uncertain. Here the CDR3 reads CASSLRQTSYEQYF. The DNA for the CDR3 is TGCGCCAGCAGCTTGCGACAAACCTCCTACGAGCAGTACTTC.